This TCR beta chain is from a study of molecular identifiers for immune sequencing clone quantification (dated by TCRdb to the late 2010s). About the study as a whole: For a replicate experiment, RNA from around 20,000 or 99,000 naive CD8 T cells was divided into five aliquots, of which four were sequenced. This methods study used CD8 T cells to benchmark TCR RNA copy counting and molecular-identifier clustering-based TCR repertoire sequencing (MIDCIRS).

Libraries were constructed by PCR. Sequencing was carried out with a NextSeq 500. Bulk TCR libraries were generated as previously described, with the TCR primers listed in Table S5 used. Total RNA was purified with the Qiagen AllPrep DNA/RNA kit. Reads from multiple sequencing runs of the same library were pooled before analysis. The published analysis was carried out like this. Reads were retained only if their TCR constant sequence matched exactly, and those retained reads were trimmed to 150 nt and grouped according to their 12-nt molecular barcodes. Reads in each barcode group were sub-clustered using a 15% Levenshtein threshold, and a quality-weighted consensus sequence was built for each RNA molecule. Non-functional sequences were excluded, and lower-count sequences lying one edit away from another sequence were also excluded. Based on fitting two negative binomial distributions, any barcode sub-cluster with under 20% of the maximum read count was discarded. The raw public reads went through TCRdb reprocessing: fastp at Q25, MiXCR clone calling, in-frame beta chains kept. Rows with one shared CDR3 protein collapse into an entry with the most common genes and DNA. What appears here as the V and J calls and clone size reflects TCRdb's work, not the paper's. This sample lists about 97,000 distinct CDR3 sequences; roughly 24% were detected once. The ten largest clones represent around 1% of the sample.

Here is what the overall study found, with its caveats: Modeling indicated about 3.1 TCR RNA copies recovered per cell, compared with around 11 by digital PCR, which implies a capture efficiency of approximately 30%. Naive libraries contained spiked-in Jurkat TCR RNA (approximately ten copies' worth), which is not part of the donor repertoire. Even against a background of 800,000 to 1,000,000 naive CD8 T cells, spiked-in Jurkat TCR RNA amounting to a single cell's worth was reported to be detectable. When barcode sub-clustering was not used, chimeric consensus sequences inflated TCR diversity, with chimeras reaching as high as 47%. Identical TCR molecules sharing a barcode could cause highly expanded clone sizes to be underestimated. In CMV-specific effector cells, clones with more than 20 RNA copies contained over 98% of molecules, whereas in naive cells such clones contained under 1% of molecules.

From the cysteine through the phenylalanine, the CDR3 covers 18 amino acids. Only CDR3 DNA is held: 54 bases, read in frame from base 1. CDR1 and CDR2 were assigned from the germline V gene as MGHDK and SYGVNS. Trimming removed 4 bases from V and 5 bases from J; the gene matches leave 18 bases unexplained. Naive CD8 T cell libraries were made from roughly 20,000 to 1,000,000 sorted cells using 10%, 30% or 50% of purified RNA. Naive CD8 T cells were FACS-sorted as CD8+CD4-CCR7+CD45RA+ on a BD FACSAria II into RLT Plus buffer. To test detection sensitivity, Jurkat RNA equal to approximately 10 TCR copies was added to samples of about 17,000-1,100,000 naive CD8 T cells. Enrichment of CD8 T cells was performed with RosetteSep CD8+ T Cell Enrichment Cocktail and Ficoll-Paque, after which ACK red cell lysis was carried out. This clonotype came up many times. The antigen this receptor binds is unknown. Nothing much larger sits one base from this clone, and base qualities are not available.

The sample comprised naive CD8+ T cells from blood, with Jurkat cell RNA spiked in. Reading the label with the study, this specimen's cell subset or site is: FACS-sorted CD8+CD4-CCR7+CD45RA+ naive T cells. The V gene is TRBV25-1 and the J gene is TRBJ1-1, with TRBD1 matching 8 junction bases. This sequence originates from a human donor in good health. Some libraries in this study had Jurkat cell RNA spiked in. The DNA reads TGTGCCAGCAGTGCCCGGACAGGGTCGTCAAATCGGAGAACTGAAGCTTTCTTT. This codes for CASSARTGSSNRRTEAFF. The full variable domain, with segments outside the CDR3 supplied by the reference TRBV25-1 and TRBJ1-1 proteins, appears as EADIYQTPRYLVIGTGKKITLECSQTMGHDKMYWYQQDPGMELHLIHYSYGVNSTEKGDLSSESTVSRIRTEHFPLTLESARPSHTSQYLCASSARTGSSNRRTEAFFGQGTRLTVV.